The entry below gives a single TCR beta chain sequence along with its context. Its antigen remains unidentified. The source of the sample is a study of shared clonotypes between healthy human individuals. Study findings and constraints: Sampling included only blood; tissue repertoires likely differ. A handful of donors held 4.5% to 5% of naive CD4 clonotypes in common.

The germline V gene encodes CDR1 LNHDA and CDR2 SQIVND (reference sequence). Trimming left V 10 bases short and J 5 bases short, with 23 bases between. The CDR3 totals 16 residues. Naive CD8 cells were CD45RO-negative, positively selected for CCR7, excluding terminally differentiated effector memory CD45RA+ cells. TCRdb's table, derived via immunoSEQ multiplex PCR, lists solely in-frame clones and lacks some. The repertoire holds hundreds of thousands of clones, with about 95% as singletons. Sequencing was done on a sample of naive CD8+ T cells sorted from blood. This sequence originates from a woman in her thirties in good health. The chain carries TRBV19 and TRBJ2-2; possible D gene TRBD1, 6 bases. In DNA form, the CDR3 reads TGTGCCACCCACCCCAGTGACAGGCTGGGGACCGGGGAGCTGTTTTTT. Translating gives CATHPSDRLGTGELFF. The entire variable domain, with the rest obtained from reference TRBV19 and TRBJ2-2, is as follows: DGGITQSPKYLFRKEGQNVTLSCEQNLNHDAMYWYRQDPGQGLRLIYYSQIVNDFQKGDIAEGYSVSREKKESFPLTVTSAQKNPTAFYLCATHPSDRLGTGELFFGEGSRLTVL.